This record concerns one TCR beta chain sequence. This specimen belongs to a study of blood T cell repertoires in COVID-19. Turning to the study itself: T cells, B-cell-depleted T cells, or PBMCs provided the cDNA or gDNA that served as material.

The V end was cut by 4 bases, the J end by 5 bases, with 17 bases between. The germline V gene encodes CDR1 MNHEY and CDR2 SVGAGI. The CDR3 has 16 amino acids. Authors' methods: Estimates of nucleated cell counts were drawn from the amplification of reference gene primers. Data came from immunoSEQ multiplex PCR; TCRdb stores just in-frame clones and leaves some out. V, J and clone size derive from that table, while D and trimming were established from the DNA sequence. The sample has more than 150,000 clones, about 86% seen once. The chain carries TRBV6-5 and TRBJ2-2; the D gene is possibly TRBD1 (5 bases). The receptor's source is a man aged 60-69 years with acute or convalescent COVID-19. Sequencing used peripheral blood. CDR3 amino acids: CASSFDSSLGTGELFF. The CDR3 region has the DNA TGTGCCAGCAGTTTTGACAGTTCGTTAGGTACCGGGGAGCTGTTTTTT.